This T cell receptor (beta chain) stems from a study of shared clonotypes between healthy human individuals (dated by TCRdb to 2020 to 2022). A note on the overall study: The cohort comprised two women and a few men aged 18 to 49 years. Per donor, three plates each were used for CD4 naive and CD4 memory, two for CD8 naive, and one for CD8 memory. To estimate repertoire size and how much clonotypes are shared between individuals, the study performed deep sequencing of blood TCR repertoires from a few healthy adults. Different laboratories and diverse techniques were used to prepare libraries and sequence TCR repertoires, to increase sequencing depth and limit assay-specific biases. Leukapheresis yielded between about 0.8 and 9.5 billion PBMCs per donor.

The investigation overall reported the following: Only blood was sampled, and tissue TCR repertoires likely differ from those in blood. Based on pairwise subsampling, the degree of clonotype sharing among donors was expected to be affected by sequencing depth. Compared with non-shared clonotypes, clonotypes shared by all four sorted-subset donors had higher generation probabilities. The small number of donors limited the genetic and exposure-history diversity represented. Sharing across several donors was observed for approximately 4.6% of naive CD4, 3% to 3.5% of naive CD8, around 2.5% of memory CD4, and less than 0.45% of memory CD8 clonotypes. Incomplete sequencing was indicated by rarefaction of sorted-subset datasets, despite the large sequencing depth. Naive subsets generally had larger estimated clonotype richness than memory subsets did.

Note on this clone: There is no known antigen for this receptor. There are no base qualities to consult, and no much larger clone falls within one base.

Using the deep immunoSEQ assay, TCR CDR3 regions were amplified from genomic DNA by multiplex PCR. Extracted genomic DNA from each cell subset was distributed evenly across all wells of several immunoSEQ 96-well plates, and each plate was treated as a replicate. For sorted subsets, each replicate PCR was loaded with about 0.2 ug genomic DNA, equivalent to about 30,000 T cell genomes. The purified libraries were quantified using a Qubit 3.0 fluorometer, sized with a Bioanalyzer 2100, and then quantified again using the KAPA Library Quantification kit. A separate single-read 150-cycle Illumina NextSeq 550 flow cell was used to sequence each immunoSEQ 96-well plate. From the authors' description of their analysis: The immunoSEQ output contained only junctional sequences without quality scores, so filtering could not match that applied to full-length reads. Sequences were annotated with PyIR, a Python wrapper for IgBLAST v1.9, using IMGT germline references to assign V/J genes and CDR3. Reads were filtered out if the reads had weak V/J assignments (E-value above 1e-6), no CDR3, stop codons, out-of-frame junctions, or ambiguous translated residues. V3J clonotypes were defined as sequences sharing the same inferred V gene, J gene, and CDR3 amino acid sequence. Percentage overlap between repertoires was computed as shared unique clonotypes divided by the size of the smaller repertoire. Repertoire richness was assessed with RTK rarefaction, the Chao1 estimator, and Recon v2.1 estimates of unobserved clonotypes. For all TCRbeta clonotypes obtained by the gDNA method from a handful of donors, generation probabilities were computed with OLGA. TCRdb mirrors the immuneACCESS table, restricted to in-frame sequences. Some clones are absent from its copies; in checked studies, under half trace to an unresolved V gene, and the reason for the others is unknown. That table furnishes V, J and clone size, whereas the DNA furnished D and trimming. This sample is represented by 650,000 to 800,000 clones; just under 75% of them were singletons. Over 1.5% of the sample belongs to the ten largest clones.

The donors were healthy, HIV-negative adults with no recently reported acute infections or vaccinations. All donors were Caucasian adults living in Nashville, Tennessee, USA. CD4+ T cells were enriched by magnetic negative selection; naive cells were then positively selected on CD45RA, and the negative fraction formed the memory subset. Blood was collected by leukapheresis, and PBMCs were isolated by Ficoll-Histopaque density gradient centrifugation and then cryopreserved in liquid nitrogen vapor phase. Analytical flow cytometry was used to check the purity and quantity of every magnetically sorted T cell population. From each sorted fraction, genomic DNA was isolated and quantified by UV absorbance on a Nanodrop 2000c. The CDR3 runs 14 residues from the cysteine to the phenylalanine. Just CDR3 DNA is preserved here, 42 bases in frame from base 1. V loses 5 bases of germline sequence and J loses 4 bases, and the interval between the two ends is 11 bases. Reading the germline V gene gives CDR1 SGHTA and CDR2 FQGTGA.

Sequences were obtained from memory CD4+ T cells sorted from blood. What this sample's cell subset or site label stands for: CD45RA-negative fraction. The rearranged chain carries TRBV7-3 and TRBJ2-2; the D gene could be TRBD1 or TRBD2, each one agreeing over 5 bases. This sequence originates from a woman aged 25-40 years in good health. The CDR3 here reads CASSHGTTTGELFF. The DNA sequence is given as TGTGCCAGCAGCCACGGGACCACCACCGGGGAGCTGTTTTTT.